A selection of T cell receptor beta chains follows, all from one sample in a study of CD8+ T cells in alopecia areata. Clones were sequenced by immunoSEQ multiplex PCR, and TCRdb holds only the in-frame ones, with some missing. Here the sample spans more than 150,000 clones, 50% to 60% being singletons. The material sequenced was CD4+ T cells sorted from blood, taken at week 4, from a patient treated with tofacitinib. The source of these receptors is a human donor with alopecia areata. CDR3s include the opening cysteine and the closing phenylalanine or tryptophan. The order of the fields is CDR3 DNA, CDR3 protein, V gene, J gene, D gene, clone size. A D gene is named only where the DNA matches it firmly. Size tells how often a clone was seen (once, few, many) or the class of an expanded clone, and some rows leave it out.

CDR3nt: TGTGCCAGCAGTGAGGACGCGAGGGAGACCCAGTACTTC
CDR3aa: CASSEDARETQYF
v_gene: TRBV2
j_gene: TRBJ2-5
d_gene: NA
abundance: NA

CDR3nt: TGTGCCTGGAGTAGGTTAACTGGGGCCAACGTCCTGACTTTC
CDR3aa: CAWSRLTGANVLTF
v_gene: TRBV30
j_gene: TRBJ2-6
d_gene: NA
abundance: NA

CDR3nt: TGTGCCAGCAGTTACGGCTTTAGGTTCGCCGGGGAGCTGTTTTTT
CDR3aa: CASSYGFRFAGELFF
v_gene: TRBV6-5
j_gene: TRBJ2-2
d_gene: NA
abundance: NA

CDR3nt: TGTGCCAGCAGTGAATCCCCGGGACAGCCCCAGCATTTT
CDR3aa: CASSESPGQPQHF
v_gene: TRBV25-1
j_gene: TRBJ1-5
d_gene: NA
abundance: NA

CDR3nt: TGTGCCACGGGGGGCGGGGCGGTCTCAGATACGCAGTATTTT
CDR3aa: CATGGGAVSDTQYF
v_gene: TRBV6-5
j_gene: TRBJ2-3
d_gene: NA
abundance: NA

CDR3nt: TGCGCCAGCAGCCAAGAGGGGCAGGGGTCGGGTACGCAGTATTTT
CDR3aa: CASSQEGQGSGTQYF
v_gene: TRBV4-3
j_gene: TRBJ2-3
d_gene: NA
abundance: few

CDR3nt: TGCAGCGTTCAGAGCAGGGGTATCACCGGGGAGCTGTTTTTT
CDR3aa: CSVQSRGITGELFF
v_gene: TRBV29-1
j_gene: TRBJ2-2
d_gene: NA
abundance: NA

CDR3nt: TGCAGCGACCTGGACCGGAGCACAGATACGCAGTATTTT
CDR3aa: CSDLDRSTDTQYF
v_gene: TRBV29-1
j_gene: TRBJ2-3
d_gene: NA
abundance: NA

CDR3nt: TGCGCCAGCAGCTTGGAGGCGGGAAAAGAGACCCAGTACTTC
CDR3aa: CASSLEAGKETQYF
v_gene: TRBV5-1
j_gene: TRBJ2-5
d_gene: NA
abundance: NA

CDR3nt: TGTGCCAGCAGCGAAGCGGGGGGCGGGTACGAGACCCAGTACTTC
CDR3aa: CASSEAGGGYETQYF
v_gene: TRBV9
j_gene: TRBJ2-5
d_gene: TRBD2
abundance: few

CDR3nt: TGTGCCAGCAGCTTATTGGGCGGGGGGGCCGCCGAAGATACGCAGTATTTT
CDR3aa: CASSLLGGGAAEDTQYF
v_gene: TRBV7-9
j_gene: TRBJ2-3
d_gene: TRBD2
abundance: once

CDR3nt: TGTGCCAGCAGCCCCCAAACCGGGACAGCAGCCTACGAGCAGTACTTC
CDR3aa: CASSPQTGTAAYEQYF
v_gene: TRBV9
j_gene: TRBJ2-7
d_gene: TRBD1
abundance: once

CDR3nt: TGTGCCAGCAGCTTACAGTCGCCGGGCACTGAAGCTTTCTTT
CDR3aa: CASSLQSPGTEAFF
v_gene: TRBV7-9
j_gene: TRBJ1-1
d_gene: NA
abundance: NA

CDR3nt: TGTGCCAGCAGTTTCCAACTCGCGACTTATAATTCACCCCTCCACTTT
CDR3aa: CASSFQLATYNSPLHF
v_gene: TRBV27
j_gene: TRBJ1-6
d_gene: NA
abundance: few

CDR3nt: TGTGCTAGTGGCCTCGGACAGAGGACCACCGGGGAGCTGTTTTTT
CDR3aa: CASGLGQRTTGELFF
v_gene: TRBV12-5
j_gene: TRBJ2-2
d_gene: NA
abundance: NA

CDR3nt: TGTGCCAGCAGCTTAGGCGGGGGGGCCTATTCACCCCTCCACTTT
CDR3aa: CASSLGGGAYSPLHF
v_gene: TRBV7-6
j_gene: TRBJ1-6
d_gene: NA
abundance: NA

CDR3nt: TGTGCCAGCAGTGTTGACAGGGGGCATAGAAGTGGGTTGTCCTACAATGAGCAGTTCTTC
CDR3aa: CASSVDRGHRSGLSYNEQFF
v_gene: TRBV6-1
j_gene: TRBJ2-1
d_gene: TRBD1
abundance: NA

CDR3nt: TGTGCCTGGAGTGGGCGGACTAGCGGAACCCTAGCCAAAAACATTCAGTACTTC
CDR3aa: CAWSGRTSGTLAKNIQYF
v_gene: TRBV30
j_gene: TRBJ2-4
d_gene: TRBD2
abundance: NA

CDR3nt: TGTGCCAGCACCCCTAGGGTGGGGTTCCACGAGCAGTACTTC
CDR3aa: CASTPRVGFHEQYF
v_gene: TRBV7-9
j_gene: TRBJ2-7
d_gene: NA
abundance: once

CDR3nt: TGCAGCGTTGGGGACACAGATACGCAGTATTTT
CDR3aa: CSVGDTDTQYF
v_gene: TRBV29-1
j_gene: TRBJ2-3
d_gene: NA
abundance: NA

CDR3nt: TGTGCCAGCAGTTTATCGACTAGCCGAGAGACCCAGTACTTC
CDR3aa: CASSLSTSRETQYF
v_gene: TRBV27
j_gene: TRBJ2-5
d_gene: TRBD2
abundance: NA

CDR3nt: TGTGCCACCAGCAGAGAGCGGGTTAACTATGGCTACACCTTC
CDR3aa: CATSRERVNYGYTF
v_gene: TRBV15
j_gene: TRBJ1-2
d_gene: NA
abundance: NA

CDR3nt: TGCAGCGTTGGGACAGGGGAATCTGAAGCTTTCTTT
CDR3aa: CSVGTGESEAFF
v_gene: TRBV29-1
j_gene: TRBJ1-1
d_gene: TRBD1
abundance: NA

CDR3nt: TGTGCCAGCAGCTTAGATCCTGTGGGAACAGGGGATACGCAGTATTTT
CDR3aa: CASSLDPVGTGDTQYF
v_gene: TRBV11-2
j_gene: TRBJ2-3
d_gene: NA
abundance: NA

CDR3nt: TGTGCCAGCAACGTGGACAGCCCCAACTATGGCTACACCTTC
CDR3aa: CASNVDSPNYGYTF
v_gene: TRBV28
j_gene: TRBJ1-2
d_gene: NA
abundance: NA

CDR3nt: TGTGCCAGCAGCTGGACAGTTGGAAACACCATATATTTT
CDR3aa: CASSWTVGNTIYF
v_gene: TRBV7-9
j_gene: TRBJ1-3
d_gene: NA
abundance: few

CDR3nt: TGCGCCAGCAGCTTGGAACCCCAGACTAGAGACGAGCAGTACTTC
CDR3aa: CASSLEPQTRDEQYF
v_gene: TRBV5-1
j_gene: TRBJ2-7
d_gene: NA
abundance: NA

CDR3nt: TGTGCCAGCAGTTTATTGAGGCGAAGAGGGTCCTACGAGCAGTACTTC
CDR3aa: CASSLLRRRGSYEQYF
v_gene: TRBV28
j_gene: TRBJ2-7
d_gene: NA
abundance: NA

CDR3nt: TGTGCCAGCAGCCAAGGGGCCTTCGTCGGTCTGGGGGAGCAGTACTTC
CDR3aa: CASSQGAFVGLGEQYF
v_gene: TRBV14
j_gene: TRBJ2-7
d_gene: NA
abundance: NA

CDR3nt: TGTGCCTGGAGCCCTGGACAGGGGGATCAGCCCCAGCATTTT
CDR3aa: CAWSPGQGDQPQHF
v_gene: TRBV30
j_gene: TRBJ1-5
d_gene: TRBD1
abundance: NA

CDR3nt: TGTGCCAGCAGACCGGACAGGGGTAACTATGGCTACACCTTC
CDR3aa: CASRPDRGNYGYTF
v_gene: TRBV27
j_gene: TRBJ1-2
d_gene: TRBD1
abundance: NA

CDR3nt: TGTGCCAGCAGCCAGCCGGGGGGGGCAGAGACCCAGTACTTC
CDR3aa: CASSQPGGAETQYF
v_gene: TRBV11-3
j_gene: TRBJ2-5
d_gene: TRBD2
abundance: NA

CDR3nt: TGTGCCAGCAGCGGTTACGAGCAGTACTTC
CDR3aa: CASSGYEQYF
v_gene: TRBV2
j_gene: TRBJ2-7
d_gene: NA
abundance: NA

CDR3nt: TGCGCCAGCAGCCAATTGGACGGCGAGCAGTACTTC
CDR3aa: CASSQLDGEQYF
v_gene: TRBV4-1
j_gene: TRBJ2-7
d_gene: NA
abundance: NA

CDR3nt: TGTGCCAGCAGCTTATGGACTAGTCCGATGAGAGAGCAGTTCTTC
CDR3aa: CASSLWTSPMREQFF
v_gene: TRBV5-4
j_gene: TRBJ2-1
d_gene: TRBD2
abundance: NA

CDR3nt: TGTGCCAGTAGTATAAGCGGGTCAGGAGGCAACTATGGCTACACCTTC
CDR3aa: CASSISGSGGNYGYTF
v_gene: TRBV19
j_gene: TRBJ1-2
d_gene: NA
abundance: few

CDR3nt: TGTGCCTGGGCGGGGGCACAGGGAATGGACTTC
CDR3aa: CAWAGAQGMDF
v_gene: TRBV30
j_gene: TRBJ2-7
d_gene: NA
abundance: NA

CDR3nt: TGTGCCTGGAGCAGAGGGCCCCTTTTCTCTGGAAACACCATATATTTT
CDR3aa: CAWSRGPLFSGNTIYF
v_gene: TRBV30
j_gene: TRBJ1-3
d_gene: NA
abundance: NA

CDR3nt: TGTGCCTGGAGTGTACGGCCAGGGGGCGTCGAAGAGCAGTACTTC
CDR3aa: CAWSVRPGGVEEQYF
v_gene: TRBV30
j_gene: TRBJ2-7
d_gene: TRBD1
abundance: NA

CDR3nt: TGCAGCGTTTATGGGCAGAACTATGGCTACACCTTC
CDR3aa: CSVYGQNYGYTF
v_gene: TRBV29-1
j_gene: TRBJ1-2
d_gene: NA
abundance: NA

CDR3nt: TGTGCCTGGAGCCTACAGGGGACGTATGGCTACACCTTC
CDR3aa: CAWSLQGTYGYTF
v_gene: TRBV30
j_gene: TRBJ1-2
d_gene: TRBD1
abundance: NA

CDR3nt: TGCAGCGTTGGAATAACTAGCGGGGTTTACAATGAGCAGTTCTTC
CDR3aa: CSVGITSGVYNEQFF
v_gene: TRBV29-1
j_gene: TRBJ2-1
d_gene: TRBD2
abundance: few

CDR3nt: TGCAGCGTTGGAAGGGGACAGGGGTACGAGCAGTACTTC
CDR3aa: CSVGRGQGYEQYF
v_gene: TRBV29-1
j_gene: TRBJ2-7
d_gene: TRBD1
abundance: few

CDR3nt: TGTGCCAGCAGCTTTACAGAGACCCAGTACTTC
CDR3aa: CASSFTETQYF
v_gene: TRBV7-9
j_gene: TRBJ2-5
d_gene: NA
abundance: NA

CDR3nt: TGTGCCAGCAGTTATCGACTAGCACGGGACGAGACCCAGTACTTC
CDR3aa: CASSYRLARDETQYF
v_gene: TRBV7-2
j_gene: TRBJ2-5
d_gene: TRBD2
abundance: NA

CDR3nt: TGCGCCAGCAGCCAAGAGTGGTCGAATCAGCCCCAGCATTTT
CDR3aa: CASSQEWSNQPQHF
v_gene: TRBV4-1
j_gene: TRBJ1-5
d_gene: NA
abundance: NA

CDR3nt: TGCAGCGTTCTATCCTATAGCGGGACCACTTCTCGGAGCTCCTACAATGAGCAGTTCTTC
CDR3aa: CSVLSYSGTTSRSSYNEQFF
v_gene: TRBV29-1
j_gene: TRBJ2-1
d_gene: TRBD2
abundance: NA

CDR3nt: TGCAGCGCCGGAGTTAGCGGGGGGGCTCAGACCCAGTACTTC
CDR3aa: CSAGVSGGAQTQYF
v_gene: TRBV29-1
j_gene: TRBJ2-5
d_gene: TRBD2
abundance: NA

CDR3nt: TGCGCCAGCAGCTTGGACGGCTCCGGGATGAATTCACCCCTCCACTTT
CDR3aa: CASSLDGSGMNSPLHF
v_gene: TRBV5-1
j_gene: TRBJ1-6
d_gene: NA
abundance: NA

CDR3nt: TGTGCCTGGAGTGTGGGTAGCTCCTACGAGCAGTACTTC
CDR3aa: CAWSVGSSYEQYF
v_gene: TRBV30
j_gene: TRBJ2-7
d_gene: NA
abundance: NA

CDR3nt: TGTGCCAGCGCGGAAGTCTACGAGCAGTACTTC
CDR3aa: CASAEVYEQYF
v_gene: TRBV6-6
j_gene: TRBJ2-7
d_gene: NA
abundance: few

CDR3nt: TGTGCCAGCAGTTCAAGGACAGGGGGGATCTACGAGCAGTACTTC
CDR3aa: CASSSRTGGIYEQYF
v_gene: TRBV25-1
j_gene: TRBJ2-7
d_gene: TRBD1
abundance: few

CDR3nt: TGTGCCAGCAGGAACTTAGCGGGGGAGGTTCAAGAGACCCAGTACTTC
CDR3aa: CASRNLAGEVQETQYF
v_gene: TRBV27
j_gene: TRBJ2-5
d_gene: TRBD2
abundance: NA

CDR3nt: TGTGCCAGCAGCTTAAGCAGGGGGAGGACTGAAGCTTTCTTT
CDR3aa: CASSLSRGRTEAFF
v_gene: TRBV7-2
j_gene: TRBJ1-1
d_gene: TRBD1
abundance: NA

CDR3nt: TGTGCCAGCAGCAGGGAAGGGACCCCTGGACGCAATCAGCCCCAGCATTTT
CDR3aa: CASSREGTPGRNQPQHF
v_gene: TRBV4-2
j_gene: TRBJ1-5
d_gene: NA
abundance: few